This T cell receptor beta chain came from a study of cytomegalovirus exposure and HLA in healthy donors. This PCR relied on a set of 60 Vbeta primers and 13 Jbeta primers. Generated by immunoSEQ multiplex PCR, the TCRdb table keeps only in-frame clones and is missing some. Altogether fewer than 200,000 clones are present, around 90% being singletons, with the ten largest covering around 1%. Points on this clone: What it binds is unknown.

Study results and limitations: Upon later analysis, TCR association rates were observed to vary by HLA locus, being highest for DRB1 and lowest for HLA-C. TCR beta V- and J-gene trimming was later associated with a missense DCLRE1C variant.

There are 15 residues in the CDR3. The V end lost 4 bases, the J end lost 4 bases, and 16 bases lay between the germline ends. Germline CDR1 reads SGHAT; CDR2 reads FQNNGV. The chain uses TRBV11-2 and TRBJ1-2, with D perhaps TRBD1 (6 bases). The receptor was derived from a boy between 2 and 15 years old in good health and CMV-seronegative. Sequenced: PBMCs. The CDR3: CASSSLSTGIYGYTF. The CDR3 coding sequence is TGTGCCAGCAGCTCACTTTCAACAGGGATCTATGGCTACACCTTC.